This T cell receptor (beta chain) was sequenced during a study of T cells after yellow fever vaccination. V lost 3 bases and J lost 9, with 15 bases in between. Looked up from germline, CDR1 is LGHDT and CDR2 is YNNKEL (reference sequence). This CDR3 is 15 amino acids long. A single record per CDR3 protein comes from TCRdb applying MiXCR to the 5' RACE reads. The sample shows around 120,000 distinct CDR3 sequences, about 7.8% of them seen only once. The clonotype comes from a young man who received the YFV17D yellow fever vaccine. Material: CD4+ T cells sorted from PBMCs, obtained approximately 40 days after the first yellow fever vaccination. V gene TRBV3-1 combines with J gene TRBJ1-6; maybe TRBD1 (5 bases). The CDR3 DNA reads TGTGCCAGCAGCCAGCACCAGGGAGGTGGTTCACCCCTCCACTTT. Amino acids: CASSQHQGGGSPLHF.